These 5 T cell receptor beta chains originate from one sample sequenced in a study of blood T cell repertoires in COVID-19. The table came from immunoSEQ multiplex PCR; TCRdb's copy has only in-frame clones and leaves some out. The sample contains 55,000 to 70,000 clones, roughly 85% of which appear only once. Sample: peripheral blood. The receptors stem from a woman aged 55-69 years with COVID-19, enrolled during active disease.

This CDR3 is CASSPQASGQGTSYGYTF. Written as DNA, the CDR3 is TGTGCCAGCTCACCACAGGCGTCCGGACAGGGGACTTCCTATGGCTACACCTTC. The genes are TRBV18 and TRBJ1-2; 9 nucleotides align to TRBD1. Germline assignment: CDR1 KGHSH and CDR2 LQKENI. The CDR3 is made up of 18 amino acids. V lost 1 base, J lost 4 bases, and 13 bases stayed unmatched.

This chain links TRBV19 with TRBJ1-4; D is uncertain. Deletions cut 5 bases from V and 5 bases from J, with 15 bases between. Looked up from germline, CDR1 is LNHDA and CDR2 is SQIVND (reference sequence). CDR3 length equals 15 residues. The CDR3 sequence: CASSPGAGGNEKLFF. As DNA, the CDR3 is TGTGCCAGTAGTCCGGGAGCGGGCGGGAATGAAAAACTGTTTTTT.

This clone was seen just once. The CDR3 DNA follows: TGTGCCAGCAGCTCCAGTTCTGGTCGCGGTACGCAGTATTTT. It encodes CASSSSSGRGTQYF. J is TRBJ2-3 and V is TRBV7-9; D gene ambiguous. The CDR3 covers 14 residues. With 4 bases removed from V and 8 bases from J, the gap between germline ends came to 16 bases. The V gene's germline CDR1 is SEHNR and CDR2 FQNEAQ (reference sequence).

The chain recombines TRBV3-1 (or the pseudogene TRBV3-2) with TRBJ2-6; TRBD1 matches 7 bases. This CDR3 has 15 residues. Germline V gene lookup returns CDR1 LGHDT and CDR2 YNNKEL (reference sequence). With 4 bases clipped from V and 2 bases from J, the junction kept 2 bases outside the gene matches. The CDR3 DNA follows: TGTGCCAGCAGCCGACAGGGAGCTGGGGCCAACGTCCTGACTTTC. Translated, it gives CASSRQGAGANVLTF.

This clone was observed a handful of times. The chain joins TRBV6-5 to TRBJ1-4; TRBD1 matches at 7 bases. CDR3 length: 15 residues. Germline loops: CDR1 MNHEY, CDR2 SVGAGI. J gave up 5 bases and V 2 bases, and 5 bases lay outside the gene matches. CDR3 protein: CASSYQTGENEKLFF. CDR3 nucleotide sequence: TGTGCCAGCAGTTACCAAACAGGGGAGAATGAAAAACTGTTTTTT.